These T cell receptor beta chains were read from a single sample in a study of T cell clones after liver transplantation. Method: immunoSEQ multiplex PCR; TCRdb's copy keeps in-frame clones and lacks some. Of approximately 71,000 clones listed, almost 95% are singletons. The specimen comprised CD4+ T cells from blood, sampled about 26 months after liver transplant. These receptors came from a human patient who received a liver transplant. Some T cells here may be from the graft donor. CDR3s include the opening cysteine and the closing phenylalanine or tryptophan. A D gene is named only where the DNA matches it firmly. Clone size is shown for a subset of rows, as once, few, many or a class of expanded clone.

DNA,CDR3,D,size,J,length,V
TGTGCCAGTACCGCCCGGGCCCCGGGAACAGATACGCAGTATTTT,CASTARAPGTDTQYF,NA,NA,TRBJ2-3,15,TRBV6-6
TGTGCCAGCAGCGGAGGGACTAGCGGGAGTTACAACACCGGGGAGCTGTTTTTT,CASSGGTSGSYNTGELFF,TRBD2,NA,TRBJ2-2,18,TRBV9
TGTGCCAGCAGCTTCAACGGCTATGGCTACACCTTC,CASSFNGYGYTF,NA,NA,TRBJ1-2,12,TRBV5-4
TGTGCCAGCAGTTCCCTACAGGGAAGCTCCGAAAAACTGTTTTTT,CASSSLQGSSEKLFF,NA,NA,TRBJ1-4,15,TRBV28
TGTGCCACCAGCAGCGAACCGGGTCAGCAGTACTTC,CATSSEPGQQYF,NA,NA,TRBJ2-7,12,TRBV15
TGTGCCAGCAGCGATAGAGAGGGTCAGCCCCAGCATTTT,CASSDREGQPQHF,NA,NA,TRBJ1-5,13,TRBV7-2
TGTGCCAGCAGCTTAGCGCCAGGGGATGCTCAGCCCCAGCATTTT,CASSLAPGDAQPQHF,NA,NA,TRBJ1-5,15,TRBV11-2
TGCGCCAGCAGCCAAAGGCAGGGGCACGGAAACACCATATATTTT,CASSQRQGHGNTIYF,NA,NA,TRBJ1-3,15,TRBV4-1
TGTGCCAGCAGCCTAGGGGGACAAGGTTCCTACGAGCAGTACTTC,CASSLGGQGSYEQYF,NA,once,TRBJ2-7,15,TRBV9
TGCGCCAGCACCCCGGGGGGGGGCGACGAGCAGTACTTC,CASTPGGGDEQYF,TRBD2,NA,TRBJ2-7,13,TRBV5-1
TGTGCCAGCAGCCCACCTGGATTTGTGGGGACTGAAGCTTTCTTT,CASSPPGFVGTEAFF,NA,NA,TRBJ1-1,15,TRBV7-9
TGTGCCAGCAGCTCCCCGGGACTAGCGGCTTCCTACGAGCAGTACTTC,CASSSPGLAASYEQYF,TRBD2,NA,TRBJ2-7,16,TRBV5-6
TGTGCCATCAGGCCCCATGAGGGGCAGGGACGTGAAGCTTTCTTT,CAIRPHEGQGREAFF,NA,NA,TRBJ1-1,15,TRBV10-3
TGTGCCAGCAGCTTAGGAGAAGCGGGAGGGAACATTCAGTACTTC,CASSLGEAGGNIQYF,TRBD2,NA,TRBJ2-4,15,TRBV11-2
TGTGCCACCAGCAGAGAGGGACTAGCGGGAGGCCTATCCTACAATGAGCAGTTCTTC,CATSREGLAGGLSYNEQFF,TRBD2,NA,TRBJ2-1,19,TRBV15
TGTGCCAGCAGTGAGGGACAGGAGTTAGCCAAAAACATTCAGTACTTC,CASSEGQELAKNIQYF,TRBD1,NA,TRBJ2-4,16,TRBV6-1
TGTGCCAGCAGGACGGTGGCAGGGGGGTTTTCAGGGGCCAACGTCCTGACTTTC,CASRTVAGGFSGANVLTF,NA,NA,TRBJ2-6,18,TRBV2
TGTGCCAGCAGCTTAAGTGCTAGCGGGAGGACAGATACGCAGTATTTT,CASSLSASGRTDTQYF,TRBD2,few,TRBJ2-3,16,TRBV7-3
TGTGCCAGCAGCCGCGCCCACAATGGAGAGACCCAGTACTTC,CASSRAHNGETQYF,NA,NA,TRBJ2-5,14,TRBV9
TGTGCCAGCAGCGTACAGGTCACCGGGGAGCTGTTTTTT,CASSVQVTGELFF,NA,NA,TRBJ2-2,13,TRBV9
TGTGCCAGCTCAGGGGAGAACACTGAAGCTTTCTTT,CASSGENTEAFF,NA,NA,TRBJ1-1,12,TRBV2
TGTGCCAGCAGCCCCGGCGGACAGGCCCATGAGCAGTTCTTC,CASSPGGQAHEQFF,TRBD1,NA,TRBJ2-1,14,TRBV7-2
TGCGCCAGCAGCCAAGATACGCTGACTGGAAACACCATATATTTT,CASSQDTLTGNTIYF,NA,few,TRBJ1-3,15,TRBV4-1
TGTGCCAGCAGTTCAACAGGCTTTAGCTCCTACGAGCAGTACTTC,CASSSTGFSSYEQYF,NA,NA,TRBJ2-7,15,TRBV28
TGCAGCGTTGAAGATCCGCTAGCGGAGACCTCCTACAATGAGCAGTTCTTC,CSVEDPLAETSYNEQFF,TRBD2,NA,TRBJ2-1,17,TRBV29-1
TGCGCCAGCAGCTTCACAGGGGGCCCGGGGGAGCTGTTTTTT,CASSFTGGPGELFF,TRBD1,NA,TRBJ2-2,14,TRBV5-1
TGTGCCAGCAGTTCTGGACTAGCGGGCACCTTAGCCAAAAACATTCAGTACTTC,CASSSGLAGTLAKNIQYF,TRBD2,NA,TRBJ2-4,18,TRBV28
TGCGCCAGCAGCCTCGGACAGGGTGGCAATCAGCCCCAGCATTTT,CASSLGQGGNQPQHF,TRBD1,NA,TRBJ1-5,15,TRBV5-1
TGTGCCAGCAGCCATAGAACCGGGACAGGGGGGGGTACTGAAGCTTTCTTT,CASSHRTGTGGGTEAFF,TRBD1,few,TRBJ1-1,17,TRBV14
TGCGCCAGCAGCCAAGCACAGGAACTGAACACTGAAGCTTTCTTT,CASSQAQELNTEAFF,NA,once,TRBJ1-1,15,TRBV4-1
TGTGCCAGCAACCAGGGGGCGATTCTTTCCGGGGAGCTGTTTTTT,CASNQGAILSGELFF,TRBD1,NA,TRBJ2-2,15,TRBV2
TGTGCCAGCAGCGCTGGGGGGACTAGCTTAATAGGCAATGAGCAGTTCTTC,CASSAGGTSLIGNEQFF,TRBD2,NA,TRBJ2-1,17,TRBV5-6
TGCGCCAGCAGCCATTCGAACGGGCCACCCCCCGAGAATGAGCAGTTCTTC,CASSHSNGPPPENEQFF,NA,NA,TRBJ2-1,17,TRBV4-1
TGTGCCAGCAGGGGGGGGGAAAAACTGTTTTTT,CASRGGEKLFF,NA,NA,TRBJ1-4,11,TRBV28
TGTGCCAGCAGCTTTACGAGGGGATCTGCAACTAATGAAAAACTGTTTTTT,CASSFTRGSATNEKLFF,NA,NA,TRBJ1-4,17,TRBV7-6
TGTGCCAGCAGCTTAGGGGGGTCCTATGGCTACACCTTC,CASSLGGSYGYTF,NA,NA,TRBJ1-2,13,TRBV5-6
TGCGCCAGCAGCCTAGCGGGAGTGTCCCAAGAGACCCAGTACTTC,CASSLAGVSQETQYF,TRBD2,NA,TRBJ2-5,15,TRBV5-1
TGTGCCAGTAGTATAGCTAGGGCAGATACGCAGTATTTT,CASSIARADTQYF,NA,NA,TRBJ2-3,13,TRBV19
TGTGCCAGTAGTGCAACTAGCGGGAGTTCCTACGAGCAGTACTTC,CASSATSGSSYEQYF,TRBD2,NA,TRBJ2-7,15,TRBV19
TGTGCCAGCTCACCACCTCATGACCGGACTAGCGGGAGGATGAACTACGAGCAGTACTTC,CASSPPHDRTSGRMNYEQYF,TRBD2,NA,TRBJ2-7,20,TRBV18
TGTGCCAGCACCCCAACAGGGGCCACTGAAGCTTTCTTT,CASTPTGATEAFF,TRBD1,NA,TRBJ1-1,13,TRBV6-5
TGCAGCGTTCGATTGCTATTGGGCGAGCAGTACTTC,CSVRLLLGEQYF,NA,NA,TRBJ2-7,12,TRBV29-1
TGTGCCAGCAGCCCGCCCGGGACAGGGATCAATGAGCAGTTCTTC,CASSPPGTGINEQFF,TRBD1,NA,TRBJ2-1,15,TRBV7-9
TGCGCCAGCGGCACGGGACAGCAAGAGACCCAGTACTTC,CASGTGQQETQYF,TRBD1,NA,TRBJ2-5,13,TRBV5-1
TGTGCCAGCAGTTCTCCGGACGGATCCTACGAGCAGTACTTC,CASSSPDGSYEQYF,NA,once,TRBJ2-7,14,TRBV28
TGCGCCAGCAGCTATGGGGGGACAGGGTCTGGAAACACCATATATTTT,CASSYGGTGSGNTIYF,TRBD1,NA,TRBJ1-3,16,TRBV5-1
TGTGCCCTGGGCACCCAGCCCCAGCATTTT,CALGTQPQHF,NA,NA,TRBJ1-5,10,TRBV30
TGTGCCAGCAGCTCTGGACAGGCCCCCTACGAGCAGTACTTC,CASSSGQAPYEQYF,TRBD1,NA,TRBJ2-7,14,TRBV28
TGTGCCAGCAGCGACCAGGGATACGAGCAGTACTTC,CASSDQGYEQYF,NA,NA,TRBJ2-7,12,TRBV7-2
TGTGCCAGCAGTCCCTTCGGGAGAGGAGGGGAGACCCAGTACTTC,CASSPFGRGGETQYF,NA,NA,TRBJ2-5,15,TRBV6-5